This passage covers 12 T cell receptor beta chains from one sample sequenced in a study of regulatory T cells in long-lasting Graves disease. Arm-PCR of CDR3 regions and iRepertoire HTBI primers were the basis on which TCR beta libraries were built. A single record per CDR3 protein comes from TCRdb applying MiXCR to the multiplex PCR reads. The sample includes 350,000 to 550,000 distinct CDR3 sequences, under 15% of them seen just once. As to time point: newly diagnosed GD, antithyroid drugs for less than 3 months. Preparation of the TCR library used RNA extracted from PBMCs. Another study also made use of these data, one on T cells in Graves' hyperthyroidism and ophthalmopathy.

Sequenced here: peripheral blood mononuclear cells (PBMCs), sampled at new diagnosis, from a patient treated with antithyroid drugs. The receptors were gathered from a woman aged 30 to 39 with Graves disease.

This clonotype has a count of ten or more. The chain employs TRBV27 and TRBJ1-4; D is unclear. CDR3 length: 16 residues. Trimming shortened V by 0 bases and J by 3 bases, and 11 bases separated the two germline ends. CDR1 is MNHEY and CDR2 is SMNVEV in the germline V gene (reference sequence). CDR3 sequence (DNA): TGTGCCAGCAGTTTATCGTTCAGAATCTCTAATGAAAAACTGTTTTTT. Translation gives CASSLSFRISNEKLFF.

There are many counts of this clonotype. The chain combines TRBV20-1 with TRBJ1-4; no firm D call. Germline CDR1 DFQATT, CDR2 SNEGSKA (reference sequence). V lost 8 bases and J 8 bases, leaving 12 bases between the germline ends. The CDR3 is 11 amino acids. The CDR3 DNA is TGCAGTACATACGCGGGAGAAAAACTGTTTTTT. It encodes CSTYAGEKLFF.

Details on this clonotype: At one boundary the junction diverges from the germline segment, which might be a read error. The rearrangement joins TRBV5-1 to TRBJ2-7; perhaps TRBD1 as D (5 bases). The CDR3 totals 14 residues. Germline values: CDR1 SGHRS, CDR2 YFSETQ. The CDR3 spells CASSLQSQGHEQYF. The CDR3 nucleotides are TGTGCCAGCAGCTTGCAGTCGCAGGGCCACGAGCAGTACTTC.

This clonotype was counted many times. The chain uses TRBV28 and TRBJ1-5, with unresolved D. Germline CDR1 reads MDHEN; CDR2 reads SYDVKM. Trimming pared 7 bases from V and 6 bases from J, leaving 13 bases between. The CDR3 length is 13 residues. Here the CDR3 reads CASIPHGVQPQHF. CDR3 nucleotides: TGTGCCAGCATTCCCCACGGCGTTCAGCCCCAGCATTTT.

This chain connects TRBV19 to TRBJ1-2; 7 bases are a match to TRBD1. CDR1 LNHDA and CDR2 SQIVND come from the germline V gene (reference sequence). V lost 7 bases, J lost 6 bases, and 11 bases stayed unmatched. This CDR3 comprises 14 residues. CDR3 in amino acids: CASTVGTVSHGYTF. CDR3 DNA: TGTGCCAGTACGGTCGGGACAGTTTCCCATGGCTACACCTTC.

This clonotype was recorded many times. The chain joins TRBV9 to TRBJ2-7; D possibly uses TRBD1 or TRBD2 (5 bases each). This CDR3 has 15 amino acids. In germline, CDR1 is SGDLS, CDR2 YYNGEE. The V gene lost 4 bases and the J gene lost 1 base, with 15 bases spanning the gap. DNA for the CDR3: TGTGCCAGCAGCCTCAGGGAGACTGAGTCCTACGAGCAGTACTTC. Translated: CASSLRETESYEQYF.

This chain connects TRBV7-9 to TRBJ2-1; tentative D call: TRBD2 (5 bases). The CDR3 covers 11 residues. V lost 3 bases and J lost 15, with 12 bases in between. Looked up from germline, CDR1 is SEHNR and CDR2 is FQNEAQ (reference sequence). CDR3 region: CASSLSASRFF. DNA of the CDR3: TGTGCCAGCAGCTTGAGTGCTAGCCGGTTCTTC.

This clonotype was counted a few times. This chain joins TRBV19 and TRBJ2-7; D gene unclear. The germline CDR1 and CDR2 sequences are LNHDA and SQIVND (reference sequence). V gave up 4 bases and J gave up 0 bases, with 10 bases separating them. The CDR3 extends over 14 amino acids. CDR3 DNA: TGTGCCAGTAGTAGTTCGGAAAACTCCTACGAGCAGTACTTC. As protein: CASSSSENSYEQYF.

This chain uses TRBV29-1 with TRBJ2-1; 7 bases are shared with TRBD2. V gave up 8 bases and J gave up 6 bases; unmatched junction bases: 13. The CDR3 covers 14 residues. In germline, CDR1 is SQVTM, CDR2 ANQGSEA. The DNA of the CDR3 is TGCAGCACCCCTTGGCGCGGGAGCCTCAATGAGCAGTTCTTC. The encoded protein is CSTPWRGSLNEQFF.

Of note for this clonotype: The CDR3 does not end in the conserved phenylalanine or tryptophan, so this is likely a read error. J is TRBJ1-2 and V is TRBV11-2, with no clear D. CDR3 length: 13 residues. Germline CDR1 and CDR2: SGHAT and FQNNGV. V was clipped by 0 bases and J by 5 bases, with 7 bases between them. The CDR3 loop is CASSLDGPYGYTL. The CDR3 bases are TGTGCCAGCAGCTTAGACGGACCGTATGGCTACACCCTC.

There are a few counts of this clonotype. The V call is TRBV9, the J call TRBJ2-1, with D perhaps TRBD2 (6 bases). The CDR3 is 15 amino acids. V shed 4 bases and J shed 5 bases, with 16 bases lying between them. The germline V gene encodes CDR1 SGDLS and CDR2 YYNGEE. The CDR3 DNA reads TGTGCCAGCAGCTGGGGTGCGGGATGGGACAATGAGCAGTTCTTC. This gives the protein CASSWGAGWDNEQFF.

This clonotype was detected a few times. The chain employs TRBV5-1 and TRBJ1-4; 7 positions agree with TRBD1. Germline V gives CDR1 SGHRS, CDR2 YFSETQ. The CDR3 runs to 16 residues. J gave up 8 bases and V 0 bases, and 10 bases lay outside the gene matches. This chain's CDR3 is CASSLEGGGGREKLFF. CDR3 DNA: TGCGCCAGCAGCTTGGAAGGGGGCGGAGGTCGGGAAAAACTGTTTTTT.